This is a list of T cell receptor beta chains from one sample in a study of T cells in Graves' hyperthyroidism and ophthalmopathy. Using its own MiXCR run on the multiplex PCR reads, TCRdb lists one record per CDR3 protein. The sample has roughly 550,000 distinct CDR3 sequences; about 16% are singletons. Source material: blood. These receptors originate from a woman between 25 and 40 years old with Graves' ophthalmopathy. CDR3s include the opening cysteine and the closing phenylalanine or tryptophan. D genes are given only for firm matches. The size entry is marked missing in some rows and otherwise reads once, few, many or a size class.

CDR3aa: CASRQGSKNIQYF; CDR3nt: TGTGCCAGCAGACAGGGATCCAAAAACATTCAGTACTTC; d_gene: NA; v_gene: TRBV6-1; abundance: NA; j_gene: TRBJ2-4
CDR3aa: CASSSRAADTQYF; CDR3nt: TGTGCCAGCAGCTCCCGAGCGGCAGATACGCAGTATTTT; d_gene: NA; v_gene: TRBV5-6; abundance: NA; j_gene: TRBJ2-3
CDR3aa: CASSEEGGETQYF; CDR3nt: TGTGCCAGCAGCGAGGAGGGTGGGGAGACCCAGTACTTC; d_gene: NA; v_gene: TRBV7-9; abundance: few; j_gene: TRBJ2-5
CDR3aa: CASSPTSGRSIYQETQYF; CDR3nt: TGTGCCAGCAGCCCTACTAGCGGGAGAAGCATTTACCAAGAGACCCAGTACTTC; d_gene: TRBD2; v_gene: TRBV3-1; abundance: few; j_gene: TRBJ2-5
CDR3aa: CASSFAPQATGELFF; CDR3nt: TGTGCCAGCAGCTTCGCCCCACAGGCCACCGGGGAGCTGTTTTTT; d_gene: NA; v_gene: TRBV7-3; abundance: NA; j_gene: TRBJ2-2
CDR3aa: CASSHGTSGSKSYEQYF; CDR3nt: TGCGCCAGCAGCCATGGGACTAGCGGGAGTAAGTCCTACGAGCAGTACTTC; d_gene: TRBD2; v_gene: TRBV5-1; abundance: many; j_gene: TRBJ2-7
CDR3aa: CACYNRESTEAFF; CDR3nt: TGTGCCTGCTATAACAGGGAGTCGACTGAAGCTTTCTTT; d_gene: NA; v_gene: TRBV6-1; abundance: many; j_gene: TRBJ1-1
CDR3aa: CASSMAVGEQFF; CDR3nt: TGCGCCAGCAGCATGGCGGTCGGTGAGCAGTTCTTC; d_gene: NA; v_gene: TRBV5-1; abundance: NA; j_gene: TRBJ2-1
CDR3aa: CASSYQPRGKYEQYF; CDR3nt: TGTGCCAGCAGTTACCAACCACGGGGAAAGTACGAGCAGTACTTC; d_gene: NA; v_gene: TRBV6-2/TRBV6-3; abundance: few; j_gene: TRBJ2-7
CDR3aa: CASEHAGGGNEQFF; CDR3nt: TGTGCCAGTGAGCATGCGGGAGGGGGCAATGAGCAGTTCTTC; d_gene: TRBD2; v_gene: TRBV2; abundance: many; j_gene: TRBJ2-1
CDR3aa: CASSLRTGSTEAFF; CDR3nt: TGTGCCAGCAGCTTAAGGACAGGGAGTACTGAAGCTTTCTTT; d_gene: TRBD1; v_gene: TRBV7-3; abundance: many; j_gene: TRBJ1-1
CDR3aa: CAIKGQSNQPQHF; CDR3nt: TGTGCCATCAAAGGACAGAGCAATCAGCCCCAGCATTTT; d_gene: NA; v_gene: TRBV10-3; abundance: NA; j_gene: TRBJ1-5
CDR3aa: CASSIQGRETQYF; CDR3nt: TGTGCCAGTAGTATCCAAGGGCGGGAGACCCAGTACTTC; d_gene: NA; v_gene: TRBV19; abundance: NA; j_gene: TRBJ2-5
CDR3aa: CSVWDISYGYTF; CDR3nt: TGCAGCGTTTGGGACATTTCGTATGGTTACACCTTC; d_gene: NA; v_gene: TRBV29-1; abundance: few; j_gene: TRBJ1-2
CDR3aa: CASRSLSTGELFF; CDR3nt: TGTGCCAGTAGGTCACTAAGCACCGGGGAGCTGTTTTTT; d_gene: NA; v_gene: TRBV19; abundance: few; j_gene: TRBJ2-2
CDR3aa: CASSYSTGGPGANVLTF; CDR3nt: TGTGCCAGCAGTTACTCGACGGGTGGGCCTGGGGCCAACGTCCTGACTTTC; d_gene: NA; v_gene: TRBV6-5; abundance: NA; j_gene: TRBJ2-6
CDR3aa: CSAQPGQLNTEAFF; CDR3nt: TGCAGCGCTCAGCCGGGACAGCTGAACACTGAAGCTTTCTTT; d_gene: TRBD1; v_gene: TRBV29-1; abundance: many; j_gene: TRBJ1-1
CDR3aa: CASSQTSGGQNEQFF; CDR3nt: TGTGCCAGCAGCCAAACTAGCGGGGGGCAAAATGAGCAGTTCTTC; d_gene: TRBD2; v_gene: TRBV6-1; abundance: many; j_gene: TRBJ2-1
CDR3aa: CAISVGLETQYF; CDR3nt: TGTGCCATCAGTGTAGGGTTGGAGACCCAGTACTTC; d_gene: NA; v_gene: TRBV10-3; abundance: NA; j_gene: TRBJ2-5
CDR3aa: CSVERGSTDTQYF; CDR3nt: TGCAGCGTTGAAAGGGGAAGCACAGATACGCAGTATTTT; d_gene: NA; v_gene: TRBV29-1; abundance: once; j_gene: TRBJ2-3
CDR3aa: CASSHRGLGYGYTF; CDR3nt: TGTGCCAGCAGTCACAGGGGGCTCGGCTATGGCTACACCTTC; d_gene: TRBD1; v_gene: TRBV6-5; abundance: NA; j_gene: TRBJ1-2
CDR3aa: CASSPRRQGYYGYTF; CDR3nt: TGTGCCAGCTCACCACGGAGACAGGGGTACTATGGCTACACCTTC; d_gene: TRBD1; v_gene: TRBV18; abundance: few; j_gene: TRBJ1-2
CDR3aa: CASSLDSADGYTF; CDR3nt: TGTGCCAGCAGTTTAGACAGTGCAGATGGCTACACCTTC; d_gene: NA; v_gene: TRBV27; abundance: NA; j_gene: TRBJ1-2
CDR3aa: CASSPWLAGNIYEQYF; CDR3nt: TGTGCCAGCAGCCCTTGGCTAGCGGGCAATATCTACGAGCAGTACTTC; d_gene: TRBD2; v_gene: TRBV2; abundance: many; j_gene: TRBJ2-7
CDR3aa: CASSQARPGANVLTF; CDR3nt: TGCGCCAGCAGCCAAGCCAGGCCTGGGGCCAACGTCCTGACTTTC; d_gene: NA; v_gene: TRBV4-1; abundance: NA; j_gene: TRBJ2-6
CDR3aa: CSAAGPDEAFF; CDR3nt: TGCAGTGCCGCGGGTCCGGATGAAGCTTTCTTT; d_gene: NA; v_gene: TRBV20-1; abundance: NA; j_gene: TRBJ1-1
CDR3aa: CASSLVTGVGTGELFF; CDR3nt: TGTGCCAGCAGCTTAGTGACGGGAGTAGGCACCGGGGAGCTGTTTTTT; d_gene: NA; v_gene: TRBV7-2; abundance: many; j_gene: TRBJ2-2
CDR3aa: CASSQRQGAGTGELFF; CDR3nt: TGTGCCAGCAGTCAAAGACAGGGGGCCGGCACCGGGGAGCTGTTTTTT; d_gene: TRBD1; v_gene: TRBV28; abundance: NA; j_gene: TRBJ2-2
CDR3aa: CASSLGRKANYGYTF; CDR3nt: TGCGCCAGCAGCCTTGGACGGAAAGCTAACTATGGCTACACCTTC; d_gene: NA; v_gene: TRBV4-1; abundance: NA; j_gene: TRBJ1-2
CDR3aa: CASKIDQGASYEQYF; CDR3nt: TGTGCCAGTAAAATTGATCAGGGTGCGTCCTACGAGCAGTACTTC; d_gene: NA; v_gene: TRBV19; abundance: NA; j_gene: TRBJ2-7
CDR3aa: CSSQDPNTQYF; CDR3nt: TGCAGCTCTCAGGACCCAAATACGCAGTATTTT; d_gene: NA; v_gene: TRBV29-1; abundance: many; j_gene: TRBJ2-3
CDR3aa: CATSPSTTGPYEQYF; CDR3nt: TGTGCCACCAGCCCCTCAACCACGGGCCCCTACGAGCAGTACTTC; d_gene: NA; v_gene: TRBV15; abundance: many; j_gene: TRBJ2-7
CDR3aa: CASSQEGVPPQHF; CDR3nt: TGCGCCAGCAGCCAAGAGGGTGTTCCGCCCCAGCATTTT; d_gene: NA; v_gene: TRBV4-1; abundance: NA; j_gene: TRBJ1-5
CDR3aa: CASSPLPTSGLSYEQYF; CDR3nt: TGTGCCAGCAGTCCACTACCAACTAGCGGGCTTTCCTACGAGCAGTACTTC; d_gene: TRBD2; v_gene: TRBV6-1; abundance: NA; j_gene: TRBJ2-7
CDR3aa: CASSLTKTGVSYEQYF; CDR3nt: TGTGCCAGCAGCTTGACCAAGACAGGGGTGTCCTACGAGCAGTACTTC; d_gene: TRBD1; v_gene: TRBV5-4; abundance: few; j_gene: TRBJ2-7
CDR3aa: CASTPLQASLSYEQYF; CDR3nt: TGTGCCAGCACCCCGTTACAGGCCTCCCTCTCCTACGAGCAGTACTTC; d_gene: NA; v_gene: TRBV5-8; abundance: once; j_gene: TRBJ2-7
CDR3aa: CASTAEIYSNQPQHF; CDR3nt: TGTGCCAGCACCGCAGAAATCTATAGCAATCAGCCCCAGCATTTT; d_gene: NA; v_gene: TRBV2; abundance: many; j_gene: TRBJ1-5
CDR3aa: CASSYARHSADTQYF; CDR3nt: TGTGCCAGCAGTTACGCCCGGCACTCTGCCGATACGCAGTATTTT; d_gene: NA; v_gene: TRBV6-2/TRBV6-3; abundance: few; j_gene: TRBJ2-3
CDR3aa: CASSFAGPTGSSPLHF; CDR3nt: TGTGCCAGCAGCTTTGCGGGCCCTACCGGGAGTTCACCCCTCCACTTT; d_gene: NA; v_gene: TRBV13; abundance: many; j_gene: TRBJ1-6
CDR3aa: CASSPKGPGTDTQYF; CDR3nt: TGTGCCAGCTCACCAAAGGGACCGGGCACAGATACGCAGTATTTT; d_gene: NA; v_gene: TRBV18; abundance: many; j_gene: TRBJ2-3
CDR3aa: CSVEDSEISTEAFF; CDR3nt: TGCAGCGTTGAAGACAGCGAAATTAGCACTGAAGCTTTCTTT; d_gene: NA; v_gene: TRBV29-1; abundance: NA; j_gene: TRBJ1-1
CDR3aa: CASSFAGEKLFF; CDR3nt: TGTGCCAGCAGTTTTGCCGGGGAAAAACTGTTTTTT; d_gene: NA; v_gene: TRBV27; abundance: few; j_gene: TRBJ1-4
CDR3aa: CASRQTGETDTQYF; CDR3nt: TGTGCCAGCAGACAAACAGGGGAGACAGATACGCAGTATTTT; d_gene: TRBD1; v_gene: TRBV28; abundance: NA; j_gene: TRBJ2-3
CDR3aa: CASSLKGRSAYEQYF; CDR3nt: TGTGCCAGCAGTTTGAAAGGGAGGTCCGCCTACGAGCAGTACTTC; d_gene: NA; v_gene: TRBV27; abundance: many; j_gene: TRBJ2-7
CDR3aa: CASSGRDSSYEQYF; CDR3nt: TGTGCCAGCAGCGGGCGGGACAGCTCCTACGAGCAGTACTTC; d_gene: NA; v_gene: TRBV13; abundance: many; j_gene: TRBJ2-7